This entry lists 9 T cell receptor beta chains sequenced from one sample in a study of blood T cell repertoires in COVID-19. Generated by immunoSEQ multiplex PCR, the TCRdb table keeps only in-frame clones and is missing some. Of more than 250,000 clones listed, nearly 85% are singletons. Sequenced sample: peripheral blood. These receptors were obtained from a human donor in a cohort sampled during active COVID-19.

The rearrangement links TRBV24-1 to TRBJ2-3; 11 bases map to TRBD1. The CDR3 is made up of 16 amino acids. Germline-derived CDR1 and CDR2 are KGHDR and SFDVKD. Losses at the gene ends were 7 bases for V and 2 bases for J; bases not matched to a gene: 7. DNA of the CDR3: TGTGCCACCAGCAGGGGGGACAGGGGGAACACAGATACGCAGTATTTT. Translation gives CATSRGDRGNTDTQYF.

The chain's CDR3 is CASTRDNYNYGYTF. In nucleotides, the CDR3 is TGTGCCAGCACCCGGGACAATTATAACTATGGCTACACCTTC. This rearrangement joins TRBV2 to TRBJ1-2, with D tentatively TRBD1 (6 bases). There are 14 residues in the CDR3. V gave up 7 bases and J gave up 1 base, with 13 bases separating them. Germline lookup yields CDR1 SNHLY and CDR2 FYNNEI.

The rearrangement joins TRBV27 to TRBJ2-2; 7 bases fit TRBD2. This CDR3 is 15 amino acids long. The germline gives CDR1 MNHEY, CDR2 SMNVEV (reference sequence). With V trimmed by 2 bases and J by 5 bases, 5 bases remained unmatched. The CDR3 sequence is CASSLDFSGTGELFF. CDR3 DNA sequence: TGTGCCAGCAGTTTAGACTTTAGCGGGACCGGGGAGCTGTTTTTT.

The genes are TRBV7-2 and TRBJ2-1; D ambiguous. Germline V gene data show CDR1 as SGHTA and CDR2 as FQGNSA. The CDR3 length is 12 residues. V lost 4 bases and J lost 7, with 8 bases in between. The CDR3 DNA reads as TGTGCCAGCAGCTCGTTAGCAAATGAGCAGTTCTTC. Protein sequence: CASSSLANEQFF.

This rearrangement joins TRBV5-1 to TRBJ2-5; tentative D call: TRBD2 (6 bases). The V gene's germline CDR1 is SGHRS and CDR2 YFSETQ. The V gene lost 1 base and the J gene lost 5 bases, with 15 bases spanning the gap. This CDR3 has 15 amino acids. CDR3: CASSLYLAKRETQYF. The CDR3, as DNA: TGCGCCAGCAGCTTGTACCTAGCGAAGCGGGAGACCCAGTACTTC.

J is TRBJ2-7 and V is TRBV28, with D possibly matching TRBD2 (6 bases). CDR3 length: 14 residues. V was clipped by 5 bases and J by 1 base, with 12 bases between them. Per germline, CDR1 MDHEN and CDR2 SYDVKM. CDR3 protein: CASSGARESYEQYF. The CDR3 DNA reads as TGTGCCAGCAGTGGGGCCCGGGAGTCCTACGAGCAGTACTTC.

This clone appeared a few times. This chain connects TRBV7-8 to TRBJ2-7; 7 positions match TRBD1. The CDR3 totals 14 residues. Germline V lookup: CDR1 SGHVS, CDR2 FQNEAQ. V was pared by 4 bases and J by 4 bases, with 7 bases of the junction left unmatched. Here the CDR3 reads CASSSNNRGYEQYF. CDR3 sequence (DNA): TGTGCCAGCAGCTCGAACAACAGGGGATACGAGCAGTACTTC.

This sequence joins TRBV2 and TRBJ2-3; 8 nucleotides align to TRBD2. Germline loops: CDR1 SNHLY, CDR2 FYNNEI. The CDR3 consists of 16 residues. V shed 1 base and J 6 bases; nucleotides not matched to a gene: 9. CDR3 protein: CASSEGAGGWLDTQYF. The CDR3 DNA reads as TGTGCCAGCAGTGAAGGGGCGGGGGGATGGTTGGATACGCAGTATTTT.

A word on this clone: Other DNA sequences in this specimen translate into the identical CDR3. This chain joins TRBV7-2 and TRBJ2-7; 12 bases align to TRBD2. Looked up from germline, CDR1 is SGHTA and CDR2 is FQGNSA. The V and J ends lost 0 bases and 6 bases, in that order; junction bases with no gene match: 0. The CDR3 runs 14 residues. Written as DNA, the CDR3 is TGTGCCAGCAGCTTAGCACTAGCGGGAGGCGAGCAGTACTTC. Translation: CASSLALAGGEQYF.